This TCR beta chain was retrieved from a study of somatic mutations in cytotoxic T cells in rheumatoid arthritis. Whole-study context: Peripheral blood samples of 25 to 35 ml EDTA were taken from patients directly after diagnosis and before treatment.

Repertoires were generated with immunoSEQ multiplex PCR, while TCRdb's copy carries only in-frame clones and drops some. Of roughly 23,000 clones in the sample, roughly 80% were seen once. Positive magnetic bead selection separated CD4+ and CD8+ cells, and flow cytometry confirmed purity. The CDR3 contains 13 residues. The V gene lost 4 bases and the J gene lost 7 bases, with 11 bases spanning the gap. Germline-derived CDR1 and CDR2 are MNHNS and SASEGT. Study-wide findings and caveats: There was no significant difference in CD8+ T-cell clonality between rheumatoid arthritis patients and age-matched healthy controls. No age-related increase in CD8+ clonality was seen in healthy controls, but one was seen in rheumatoid arthritis patients.

About this clone itself: Its specificity is unknown.

The receptor comes from an adult with rheumatoid arthritis. V usage is TRBV6-1 and J usage is TRBJ1-5; TRBD1 might be the D (6 bases). Sequenced: CD8+ T cells sorted from blood. The CDR3 bases are TGTGCCAGCAGTGTCAGGGGAGGCCAGCCCCAGCATTTT. Protein sequence: CASSVRGGQPQHF.